Following are 23 T cell receptor beta chains from one sample sequenced in a study of T cells in Graves' hyperthyroidism and ophthalmopathy. Using RNA transcripts as the source, TCR beta CDR3 regions were amplified. A set of HTBI primers served as the primers for a first-round RT-PCR of the TCR CDR3. TCRdb reprocessed the multiplex PCR reads with MiXCR, giving one entry per CDR3 protein. The sample shows 610,000 or so distinct CDR3 sequences, roughly 50% of them seen only once. The sample was peripheral blood or thyroid tissue (not recorded which). These receptors were obtained from a woman aged 18-29 years with Graves' hyperthyroidism.

This clonotype has at least ten counts. The chain joins TRBV13 to TRBJ1-1, with 8 bases aligning to TRBD1. The CDR3 runs to 14 residues. The germline V gene encodes CDR1 PRHDT and CDR2 FYEKMQ (reference sequence). Trimming cost V 5 bases and J 4 bases; bases outside gene matches: 6. CDR3 nucleotide sequence: TGTGCCAGCAGCCCTCCGACAGGGGTCACTGAAGCTTTCTTT. It yields the protein CASSPPTGVTEAFF.

The DNA for the CDR3 is TGTGCCAGCAGTGCGGGGATGGGCTACACCTTC. This encodes CASSAGMGYTF. The chain employs TRBV2 and TRBJ1-2; D call uncertain. The CDR3 has 11 residues. V lost 4 bases and J 8 bases, leaving 8 bases between the germline ends. Germline lookup yields CDR1 SNHLY and CDR2 FYNNEI. Full variable domain (missing parts from reference TRBV2 and TRBJ1-2): EPEVTQTPSHQVTQMGQEVILRCVPISNHLYFYWYRQILGQKVEFLVSFYNNEISEKSEIFDDQFSVERPDGSNFTLKIRSTKLEDSAMYFCASSAGMGYTFGSGTRLTVV.

Ten or more counts support this clonotype. The rearrangement uses TRBV7-3 and TRBJ2-2; D not certain. This CDR3 spans 14 amino acids. V was pared by 5 bases and J by 8 bases, with 15 bases between. The germline V gene has CDR1 SGHTA and CDR2 FQGTGA. In nucleotides, the CDR3 is TGTGCCAGCAGCCCCTCGGGCCTATCGGGGGAGCTGTTTTTT. It translates to CASSPSGLSGELFF.

This clonotype was seen ten or more times. This chain links TRBV5-1 with TRBJ2-5, with D perhaps being TRBD1 or TRBD2 (5 bases each). Germline assignment: CDR1 SGHRS and CDR2 YFSETQ. This CDR3 has 15 residues. The V and J ends lost 0 bases and 4 bases respectively, with 13 bases between them. The CDR3 region has the DNA TGCGCCAGCAGCTTGGAGACGGGACGAGGAGAGACCCAGTACTTC. It encodes CASSLETGRGETQYF.

The count of this clonotype is one. V gene TRBV24-1 combines with J gene TRBJ2-7; 12 bases are shared with TRBD2. J was trimmed by 1 base and V by 4 bases; bases with no gene match: 4. The CDR3 contains 16 residues. The V gene's germline CDR1 is KGHDR and CDR2 SFDVKD. The CDR3 is CATSDHGTSGSYEQYF. In DNA, the CDR3 is TGTGCCACCAGTGACCACGGGACTAGCGGGTCCTACGAGCAGTACTTC.

This clonotype was seen a handful of times. The rearrangement joins TRBV11-2 to TRBJ2-7; D may be TRBD1 (5 bases). Looked up from germline, CDR1 is SGHAT and CDR2 is FQNNGV. This CDR3 contains 14 residues. Trimming cost V 5 bases and J 7 bases, with 18 bases left between them. CDR3 nucleotide sequence: TGTGCCAGCAGCCTAAATCCCAGGGTTGGGGAGCAGTACTTC. It yields the protein CASSLNPRVGEQYF. Drawing the rest from reference TRBV11-2 and TRBJ2-7, the complete variable domain is EAGVAQSPRYKIIEKRQSVAFWCNPISGHATLYWYQQILGQGPKLLIQFQNNGVVDDSQLPKDRFSAERLKGVDSTLKIQPAKLEDSAVYLCASSLNPRVGEQYFGPGTRLTVT.

This chain connects TRBV7-9 to TRBJ2-7, with D possibly matching TRBD2 (5 bases). Trimming took off 6 bases at V and 3 bases at J, with 15 bases between the two ends. This CDR3 has 14 residues. Germline V CDR1 and CDR2: SEHNR, FQNEAQ (reference sequence). CDR3 sequence reads: CASSKETGSYEQYF. CDR3 coding DNA: TGTGCCAGCAGTAAGGAAACGGGAAGCTACGAGCAGTACTTC. Complete variable domain (other parts from reference TRBV7-9 and TRBJ2-7): DTGVSQNPRHKITKRGQNVTFRCDPISEHNRLYWYRQTLGQGPEFLTYFQNEAQLEKSRLLSDRFSAERPKGSFSTLEIQRTEQGDSAMYLCASSKETGSYEQYFGPGTRLTVT.

For this clonotype: Since a much larger clone is just one base distant, this may be a read error. The chain joins TRBV7-2 to TRBJ1-5; D not certain. The CDR3 length is 14 residues. Germline V gives CDR1 SGHTA, CDR2 FQGNSA. The CDR3 spells CAGSQGLGNQPQHF. The DNA for the CDR3 is TGTGCCGGCAGCCAAGGTTTAGGCAATCAGCCCCAGCATTTT.

On this clonotype: At one end, the junction sequence differs from germline, possibly due to a read error. The chain is built from TRBV24-1 and TRBJ2-7, with a tentative D call TRBD2 (5 bases). Germline V CDR1 and CDR2: KGHDR, SFDVKD. This CDR3 spans 12 amino acids. The CDR3 DNA follows: TGTGCCAGCAGTTATCGGGATGGCGAGCAGTACTTC. Residues: CASSYRDGEQYF.

This clonotype was observed many times. CDR3 sequence: CASSIRLARDEQFF. DNA of the CDR3: TGTGCCAGCAGCATCAGACTAGCGAGGGATGAGCAGTTCTTC. The V gene is TRBV9, the J gene TRBJ2-1; 8 bases agree with TRBD2. J was trimmed by 8 bases and V by 4 bases; bases with no gene match: 8. The germline V gene encodes CDR1 SGDLS and CDR2 YYNGEE. The CDR3 runs to 14 residues.

V gene TRBV7-2 combines with J gene TRBJ2-2; 8 positions agree with TRBD2. V was pared by 6 bases and J by 11 bases, with 11 bases of the junction left unmatched. The V gene's germline CDR1 is SGHTA and CDR2 FQGNSA. This CDR3 region has 14 residues. The CDR3 reads CASRSGRGGGELFF. For the CDR3, the DNA is TGTGCCAGCAGGTCCGGGAGGGGCGGCGGTGAGCTGTTTTTT.

As regards this clonotype: A read error may be the cause here, since a much bigger clone is one base away. This chain links TRBV15 with TRBJ1-5; 8 bases map to TRBD1. CDR3 size: 13 residues. Germline CDR1 and CDR2: LNHNV and YYDKDF (reference sequence). CDR3 sequence: CAASGQGYQPQHF. In nucleotides, the CDR3 is TGTGCCGCCAGCGGACAGGGTTATCAGCCCCAGCATTTT.

This clonotype came up many times. This chain joins TRBV5-1 and TRBJ2-2, with no clear D. The V gene lost 6 bases and the J gene lost 8 bases, with 20 bases spanning the gap. The CDR3 loop spans 15 amino acids. Germline V gives CDR1 SGHRS, CDR2 YFSETQ. The CDR3 loop reads CASIPGPPIAGELFF. CDR3 coding DNA: TGCGCCAGCATCCCCGGGCCGCCCATCGCGGGGGAGCTGTTTTTT.

Regarding this clonotype: One base away lies a much larger clone, so this may be a sequencing read error. J is TRBJ1-5 and V is TRBV3-1; D gene uncertain. The length of the CDR3 is 15 residues. The V end lost 4 bases, the J end lost 1 base, and 11 bases lay between the germline ends. Germline V gives CDR1 LGHDT, CDR2 YNNKEL (reference sequence). The CDR3 nucleotides are TGTGCCAGCAGCCCTAGACCTGGAAGCAATCAGCCCCAGCATTTT. As protein: CASSPRPGSNQPQHF.

This clonotype was seen at least ten times. The rearrangement uses TRBV15 and TRBJ1-2; the D is unclear. The CDR3 consists of 15 residues. Trimming stripped 0 bases from V and 0 bases from J, with 8 bases between. The germline V gene has CDR1 LNHNV and CDR2 YYDKDF (reference sequence). DNA for the CDR3: TGTGCCACCAGCAGAGATAAGGTAGCTAACTATGGCTACACCTTC. Translated: CATSRDKVANYGYTF.

This clonotype turned up a few times. The rearrangement uses TRBV11-2 and TRBJ2-7; 11 bases line up with TRBD2. The DNA end is more similar to TRBJ2-1, so the J call may be wrong. This CDR3 comprises 15 residues. The germline gives CDR1 SGHAT, CDR2 FQNNGV. The CDR3 bases are TGTGCCAGCAGCTTGGGGACTAGCGGAGGCGATGAGCAGTTCTTC. The encoded protein is CASSLGTSGGDEQFF.

The rearrangement uses TRBV5-1 and TRBJ1-1, with TRBD1 as a possible D gene (5 bases). The V and J ends lost 0 bases and 5 bases respectively, with 14 bases between them. CDR1 and CDR2 (germline): SGHRS, YFSETQ. CDR3 length: 15 residues. The CDR3 coding sequence is TGCGCCAGCAGCTTGGCCGGGACCGGCCAAACTGAAGCTTTCTTT. Its protein product is CASSLAGTGQTEAFF.

Regarding this clonotype: One end of the junction is discordant with germline, which a read error may explain. The chain is built from TRBV7-2 and TRBJ2-7, with TRBD1 matching over 11 bases. The CDR3 contains 17 residues. Germline assignment: CDR1 SGHTA and CDR2 FQGNSA. CDR3 sequence (DNA): TGCGCCAGCAGCTTCCAGGACAGGGGGCCAAGCTCCTACGAGCAGTACTTC. Amino acids: CASSFQDRGPSSYEQYF. Based on the CDR3 plus reference TRBV7-2 and TRBJ2-7, the full variable domain is GAGVSQSPSNKVTEKGKDVELRCDPISGHTALYWYRQSLGQGLEFLIYFQGNSAPDKSGLPSDRFSAERTGGSVSTLTIQRTQQEDSAVYLCASSFQDRGPSSYEQYFGPGTRLTVT.

This clonotype was detected ten times or more. V gene TRBV5-1 combines with J gene TRBJ1-1; no definite D call. This CDR3 spans 12 amino acids. V lost 2 bases and J 7 bases, leaving 9 bases between the germline ends. The germline V gene has CDR1 SGHRS and CDR2 YFSETQ. The CDR3 here is CASSFSRSEAFF. The CDR3 DNA sequence: TGCGCCAGCAGCTTTAGCCGGAGTGAAGCTTTCTTT. The entire variable domain, with the rest obtained from reference TRBV5-1 and TRBJ1-1, is as follows: KAGVTQTPRYLIKTRGQQVTLSCSPISGHRSVSWYQQTPGQGLQFLFEYFSETQRNKGNFPGRFSGRQFSNSRSEMNVSTLELGDSALYLCASSFSRSEAFFGQGTRLTVV.

On this clonotype: A read error is possible here, since a much larger clone lies one base away. The V call is TRBV7-9, the J call TRBJ2-5; 9 bases map to TRBD1. The CDR3 sequence is 16 residues long. Germline V gives CDR1 SEHNR, CDR2 FQNEAQ (reference sequence). V trimming: 5 bases; J trimming: 5 bases; junction bases outside the gene matches: 12. The CDR3 DNA follows: TGTGCCAGCAGCCACCCGACAGGGGGGAATGGCGAGACCCAGTACTTC. Encoded protein: CASSHPTGGNGETQYF. The variable domain in full, with the rest retrieved from reference TRBV7-9 and TRBJ2-5, is DTGVSQNPRHKITKRGQNVTFRCDPISEHNRLYWYRQTLGQGPEFLTYFQNEAQLEKSRLLSDRFSAERPKGSFSTLEIQRTEQGDSAMYLCASSHPTGGNGETQYFGPGTRLLVL.

The V and J genes are TRBV24-1 and TRBJ2-7, with 13 bases that match TRBD2. Germline V gives CDR1 KGHDR, CDR2 SFDVKD. This CDR3 comprises 18 residues. V was pared by 4 bases and J by 2 bases, with 10 bases of the junction left unmatched. CDR3 in DNA: TGTGCCACCAGTGACCCCGGGACTAGCGGGACGAAAACCTACGAGCAGTACTTC. Translation: CATSDPGTSGTKTYEQYF.

This clonotype has a count of ten or more. J is TRBJ2-2 and V is TRBV10-3; D is tentatively TRBD1 or TRBD2 (5 bases each). This CDR3 contains 19 residues. CDR1 is ENHRY and CDR2 is SYGVKD in the germline V gene. Trimming cost V 5 bases and J 2 bases, with 24 bases left between them. This CDR3 reads CAISPDLTPGTVNTGELFF. The CDR3 DNA follows: TGTGCCATCAGTCCCGACCTCACTCCCGGGACCGTCAACACCGGGGAGCTGTTTTTT.

This clonotype was recorded many times. This chain uses TRBV2 with TRBJ2-7; D ambiguous. Germline assignment: CDR1 SNHLY and CDR2 FYNNEI. The CDR3 length is 14 residues. V shed 7 bases and J shed 4 bases, with 17 bases lying between them. In DNA form, the CDR3 reads TGTGCCAGCACCACTCCCTCCCAAATGTACGAGCAGTACTTC. Its translation: CASTTPSQMYEQYF.